The 9 T cell receptor beta chains given below trace back to one sample, sequenced in a study of cytomegalovirus exposure and HLA in healthy donors. In the PCR, 60 Vbeta and 13 Jbeta primers were used. Profiled with immunoSEQ multiplex PCR; TCRdb holds only in-frame clones, not every one. The sample holds roughly 120,000 clones, around 74% seen once. Sequencing was performed on PBMCs. These receptors were taken from a man aged 25-45 years in good health and CMV-seropositive.

This clone was seen a handful of times. This chain uses TRBV28 with TRBJ2-7; D possibly corresponds to TRBD1 (6 bases). This CDR3 is built from 11 residues. V was pared by 10 bases and J by 3 bases, with 10 bases between. Germline V gene sequence: CDR1 MDHEN, CDR2 SYDVKM. CDR3 DNA: TGTGCCACTAACAGGGACTACGAGCAGTACTTC. As protein: CATNRDYEQYF.

The J gene is TRBJ1-2, the V gene TRBV10-3, with D perhaps TRBD1 (5 bases). V lost 7 bases, J lost 2 bases, and 14 bases lay in between. Germline lookup yields CDR1 ENHRY and CDR2 SYGVKD. The CDR3 has 14 amino acids. CDR3 sequence: CAITPGKGNYGYTF. CDR3 coding DNA: TGTGCCATCACTCCCGGTAAGGGGAACTATGGCTACACCTTC.

The chain uses TRBV6-6 and TRBJ2-7; 9 bases map to TRBD1. Per the germline V gene, CDR1 is MNHNY and CDR2 is SVGAGI (reference sequence). With 2 bases clipped from V and 5 bases from J, the junction kept 7 bases outside the gene matches. CDR3 length equals 15 residues. For the CDR3, the DNA is TGTGCCAGCAGTTACGCGGGGACAGGGTTAAACGAGCAGTACTTC. Its protein product is CASSYAGTGLNEQYF.

This clone has a single count. The chain employs TRBV18 and TRBJ2-5, with 7 bases identical to TRBD1. The CDR3 has 14 amino acids. CDR1 KGHSH and CDR2 LQKENI come from the germline V gene. V shed 3 bases, J shed 1 base, and the junction held 2 bases outside the gene matches. DNA for the CDR3: TGTGCCAGCTCACCCACAGGGGTCCAAGAGACCCAGTACTTC. Translation gives CASSPTGVQETQYF.

The rearrangement joins TRBV28 to TRBJ2-7; no clear D. In germline, CDR1 is MDHEN, CDR2 SYDVKM. This CDR3 has 14 residues. The V and J ends lost 3 bases and 10 bases respectively, with 19 bases between them. The CDR3 DNA reads as TGTGCCAGCAGTTTCGGTCAGGCCCTTCTACGACAGTACTTC. Translating it yields CASSFGQALLRQYF.

The CDR3 DNA sequence: TGCGCCAGCAGTGACTTTGGGGCCCCCTCTGGAAACACCATATATTTT. This gives the protein CASSDFGAPSGNTIYF. The chain couples TRBV10-2 to TRBJ1-3, with D possibly being TRBD1 (5 bases). Trimming left V 3 bases short and J 0 bases short, with 12 bases between. This CDR3 is built from 16 residues. Germline V gene data show CDR1 as WSHSY and CDR2 as SAAADI.

The chain employs TRBV10-2 and TRBJ2-5; D is unresolved. Trimming pared 3 bases from V and 3 bases from J, leaving 14 bases between. Germline CDR1 WSHSY, CDR2 SAAADI. The CDR3 is 15 amino acids. CDR3 loop: CASSDPGQTKETQYF. CDR3 bases: TGCGCCAGCAGTGACCCGGGTCAAACGAAAGAGACCCAGTACTTC.

This sequence joins TRBV27 and TRBJ1-6; a weak D match, TRBD1 (6 bases). Per germline, CDR1 MNHEY and CDR2 SMNVEV (reference sequence). The CDR3 contains 15 residues. Trimming cost V 0 bases and J 7 bases, with 10 bases left between them. In nucleotides, the CDR3 is TGTGCCAGCAGTTTATCGGCGGGGGCAAATTCACCCCTCCACTTT. Encoded protein: CASSLSAGANSPLHF.

The J gene is TRBJ2-3, the V gene TRBV2; 11 bases are shared with TRBD2. J was trimmed by 1 base and V by 5 bases; bases with no gene match: 2. CDR1 SNHLY and CDR2 FYNNEI come from the germline V gene. The CDR3 covers 15 residues. The CDR3: CASSLAGGGTDTQYF. The DNA for the CDR3 is TGTGCCAGCAGTTTAGCGGGGGGGGGCACAGATACGCAGTATTTT.